A single sample gave rise to the 21 T cell receptor beta chains below, sequenced in a study of shared clonotypes between healthy human individuals (TCRdb year 2020). For the CD8 naive samples, CD45RO-negative cells were positively selected for CCR7, yielding a CD45RA+CCR7+ population from which TemRA cells were excluded. Receptor libraries were prepared by the immunoSEQ multiplex PCR assay. TCRdb retrieved this table from immuneACCESS and kept in-frame rearrangements only. Not all clones are present; in checked studies, unresolved V genes account for under half, and no reason is known for the remainder. Here the sample has around 1.9 million clones; approximately 94% occur a single time. 1.7% of the sample rests with the top ten. Sequencing input: naive CD8+ T cells from PBMCs. The cell subset or site label on this specimen signifies: CD45RA+CCR7+. These TCRs come from a man between 18 and 35 years old in good health. Some clones in this sample may be carry-over from other donors' samples.

The genes are TRBV7-9 and TRBJ2-7; the D call may be TRBD1 or TRBD2 (5 bases each). The CDR3 totals 13 residues. CDR1 and CDR2 from the germline V gene are SEHNR and FQNEAQ (reference sequence). The V end lost 6 bases, the J end lost 3 bases, and 12 bases lay between the germline ends. CDR3 protein: CASSPGPYYEQYF. In DNA form, the CDR3 reads TGTGCCAGCAGTCCGGGGCCCTACTACGAGCAGTACTTC.

The chain has TRBV27 and TRBJ1-2, with a weak D call TRBD1 (6 bases). The CDR3 totals 14 residues. V lost 5 bases and J lost 4, with 14 bases in between. Germline V lookup: CDR1 MNHEY, CDR2 SMNVEV (reference sequence). CDR3 DNA sequence: TGTGCCAGCAGTGGGGGGCCCGCTAGCTATGGCTACACCTTC. Translation: CASSGGPASYGYTF.

This chain joins TRBV9 and TRBJ1-3; tentative D call: TRBD1 (6 bases). V was pared by 0 bases and J by 2 bases, with 9 bases between. Germline assignment: CDR1 SGDLS and CDR2 YYNGEE. This CDR3 spans 15 amino acids. In DNA form, the CDR3 reads TGTGCCAGCAGCGTAGTCTGGGGGCCTGGAAACACCATATATTTT. As protein: CASSVVWGPGNTIYF.

In this sample, this clone turned up once. The V and J genes are TRBV29-1 and TRBJ1-2; the D is unclear. The CDR3 is 12 amino acids. Deletions cut 7 bases from V and 7 bases from J, with 16 bases between. The germline V gene encodes CDR1 SQVTM and CDR2 ANQGSEA. CDR3 nucleotide sequence: TGCAGCGGCTTACTCGAGACGGGTGGCTACACCTTC. It codes for CSGLLETGGYTF.

V and J are TRBV27 and TRBJ2-7; weak D call: TRBD2 (6 bases). Trimming stripped 5 bases from V and 5 bases from J, with 16 bases between. Germline lookup yields CDR1 MNHEY and CDR2 SMNVEV (reference sequence). The CDR3 extends over 14 amino acids. CDR3 in amino acids: CASSTWRDSHEQYF. The CDR3 coding sequence is TGTGCCAGCAGTACATGGCGGGATTCCCACGAGCAGTACTTC.

This clone was observed a handful of times. The gene calls are TRBV7-9 and TRBJ1-3, with TRBD1 matching over 8 bases. J lost 7 bases, V lost 5 bases, and 7 bases had no gene match. This CDR3 spans 14 amino acids. Germline values: CDR1 SEHNR, CDR2 FQNEAQ (reference sequence). CDR3 loop: CASSRQGRGNTIYF. CDR3 DNA: TGTGCCAGCAGCCGACAGGGGCGGGGGAACACCATATATTTT.

The J gene is TRBJ1-5, the V gene TRBV28; 8 bases match TRBD1. Looked up from germline, CDR1 is MDHEN and CDR2 is SYDVKM. This CDR3 has 17 amino acids. J gave up 5 bases and V 3 bases, and 12 bases lay outside the gene matches. CDR3 sequence (DNA): TGTGCCAGCAGTTTCCCAGGGGGCCTCGAATCGCATCAGCCCCAGCATTTT. Its translation is CASSFPGGLESHQPQHF. Full variable domain (remainder filled in from reference TRBV28 and TRBJ1-5): DVKVTQSSRYLVKRTGEKVFLECVQDMDHENMFWYRQDPGLGLRLIYFSYDVKMKEKGDIPEGYSVSREKKERFSLILESASTNQTSMYLCASSFPGGLESHQPQHFGDGTRLSIL.

V gene TRBV13 combines with J gene TRBJ2-1; 13 bases are shared with TRBD2. The CDR3 runs 19 residues. Germline V lookup: CDR1 PRHDT, CDR2 FYEKMQ (reference sequence). Germline trimming cut 5 bases from V and 2 bases from J; bases unmatched to any gene: 12. This chain's CDR3 is CASSLRGLAGSVPYNEQFF. CDR3 nucleotides: TGTGCCAGCAGCCTTAGGGGACTAGCGGGATCAGTCCCCTACAATGAGCAGTTCTTC.

V gene TRBV7-8 combines with J gene TRBJ1-2, with 7 bases matching TRBD1. Germline V gene data show CDR1 as SGHVS and CDR2 as FQNEAQ. J lost 8 bases, V lost 4 bases, and 22 bases had no gene match. This CDR3 comprises 18 residues. CDR3 loop: CASSSPGATGFRPGGYTF. The CDR3 DNA reads TGTGCCAGCAGCTCCCCCGGTGCGACAGGGTTCCGACCTGGCGGCTACACCTTC.

The chain links TRBV2 to TRBJ2-2; a possible D gene is TRBD1 (5 bases). CDR1 and CDR2 from the germline V gene are SNHLY and FYNNEI. Trimming removed 3 bases at V and 3 bases at J, with 11 bases between. This CDR3 contains 15 residues. CDR3 coding DNA: TGTGCCAGCAGTGACTGGCTCAGGGACACCGGGGAGCTGTTTTTT. Residues: CASSDWLRDTGELFF.

As for this clone: This specimen includes other DNA sequences encoding the same CDR3. The gene calls are TRBV6-5 and TRBJ2-7; no reliable D call. This CDR3 region has 13 residues. V lost 1 base to trimming and J lost 0 bases, with 4 bases between them. CDR1 MNHEY and CDR2 SVGAGI come from the germline V gene. The CDR3 nucleotides read TGTGCCAGCAGTTACTTCGACTCCTACGAGCAGTACTTC. This encodes CASSYFDSYEQYF.

The chain recombines TRBV27 with TRBJ2-7, with TRBD1 matching over 10 bases. This CDR3 comprises 15 residues. J was trimmed by 0 bases and V by 8 bases; bases with no gene match: 7. Germline lookup yields CDR1 MNHEY and CDR2 SMNVEV (reference sequence). The CDR3 reads CASAPGTGASYEQYF. CDR3 DNA: TGTGCCAGCGCGCCCGGGACAGGGGCCTCCTACGAGCAGTACTTC.

V is TRBV7-9 and J is TRBJ1-2, with D unresolved. CDR1 SEHNR and CDR2 FQNEAQ come from the germline V gene (reference sequence). The CDR3 totals 15 residues. V was clipped by 4 bases and J by 5 bases, with 17 bases between them. The CDR3 DNA is TGTGCCAGCAGCTCGGACTTCCGGGTCCCATATGGCTACACCTTC. Translated, it gives CASSSDFRVPYGYTF.

V is TRBV19 and J is TRBJ2-7; D possibly corresponds to TRBD1 (6 bases). Germline CDR1 LNHDA, CDR2 SQIVND (reference sequence). The length of the CDR3 is 14 residues. Trimming left V 2 bases short and J 0 bases short, with 8 bases between. As DNA, the CDR3 is TGTGCCAGTAGTATAAGACAGGACTCCTACGAGCAGTACTTC. Protein sequence: CASSIRQDSYEQYF.

CDR3 protein: CASSLAAAPRAETQYF. The CDR3 DNA sequence: TGTGCCAGCAGCTTAGCTGCGGCGCCCAGAGCGGAGACCCAGTACTTC. The V and J genes are TRBV7-2 and TRBJ2-5, with D hard to call. The CDR3 extends over 16 amino acids. The V end lost 0 bases, the J end lost 5 bases, and 16 bases lay between the germline ends. The V gene's germline CDR1 is SGHTA and CDR2 FQGNSA.

The chain links TRBV7-8 to TRBJ1-4; D possibly corresponds to TRBD1 (6 bases). The CDR3 covers 15 residues. Per germline, CDR1 SGHVS and CDR2 FQNEAQ. Trimming stripped 2 bases from V and 7 bases from J, with 14 bases between. The CDR3 coding sequence is TGTGCCAGCAGCTTAACTTTCGGGGGGCTTGAAAAACTGTTTTTT. The encoded protein is CASSLTFGGLEKLFF.

This clone appeared a few times. Different DNA sequences within this sample yield the same CDR3. The V gene is TRBV9, the J gene TRBJ1-1; no clear D gene. Germline V CDR1 and CDR2: SGDLS, YYNGEE. V lost 0 bases to trimming and J lost 3 bases, with 3 bases between them. The CDR3 sequence is 12 residues long. CDR3 bases: TGTGCCAGCAGCGTAGGTGACACTGAAGCTTTCTTT. Its translation is CASSVGDTEAFF.

The chain carries TRBV9 and TRBJ2-3; no definite D call. The ends were cut back, 3 bases at V and 2 bases at J, with 16 bases in the middle. Germline lookup yields CDR1 SGDLS and CDR2 YYNGEE. This CDR3 spans 16 amino acids. The CDR3 spells CASSATHLPPTDTQYF. Here the CDR3 DNA reads TGTGCCAGCAGCGCGACTCACCTACCCCCCACAGATACGCAGTATTTT.

CDR3 region: CASSEPEAGGPYEQYF. The CDR3 DNA follows: TGTGCCAGCAGTGAACCAGAGGCGGGAGGGCCCTACGAGCAGTACTTC. V and J are TRBV25-1 and TRBJ2-5; 9 bases agree with TRBD2. TRBJ2-7 matches the DNA end more closely, so the J call is doubtful. Germline CDR1 MGHDK, CDR2 SYGVNS. The CDR3 length is 16 residues.

A few counts support this clone. The CDR3 reads CSVALGLGQPQHF. The CDR3 DNA reads as TGCAGCGTTGCCCTGGGACTCGGTCAGCCCCAGCATTTT. V usage is TRBV29-1 and J usage is TRBJ1-5; perhaps TRBD1 as D (5 bases). This CDR3 region has 13 residues. Trimming left V 4 bases short and J 6 bases short, with 13 bases between. CDR1 is SQVTM, CDR2 ANQGSEA, per germline.

The genes are TRBV6-5 and TRBJ1-2; D perhaps matches TRBD1 (5 bases). CDR1 and CDR2 (germline): MNHEY, SVGAGI. The CDR3 totals 14 residues. The germline V and J ends were trimmed by 5 bases and 8 bases, with 18 bases remaining between them. The CDR3 sequence: CASSPVVGAHGYTF. CDR3 DNA sequence: TGTGCCAGCAGTCCTGTGGTCGGGGCCCACGGCTACACCTTC.